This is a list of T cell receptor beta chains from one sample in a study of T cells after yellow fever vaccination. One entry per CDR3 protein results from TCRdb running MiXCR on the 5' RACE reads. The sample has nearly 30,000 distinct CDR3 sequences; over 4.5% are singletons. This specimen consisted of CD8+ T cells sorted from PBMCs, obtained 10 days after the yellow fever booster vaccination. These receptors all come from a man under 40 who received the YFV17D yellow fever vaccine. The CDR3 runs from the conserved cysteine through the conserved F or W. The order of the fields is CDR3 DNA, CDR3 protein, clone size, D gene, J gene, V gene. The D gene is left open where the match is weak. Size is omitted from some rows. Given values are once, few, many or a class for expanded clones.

TGTGCCAGCAGCTTATTTGGCGGTCTGGCCTACGAGCAGTACTTC CASSLFGGLAYEQYF NA NA TRBJ2-7 TRBV11-2
TGTGCCAGCAGTTCACCGACAGGGGGATTATACGAGCAGTACTTC CASSSPTGGLYEQYF many TRBD1 TRBJ2-7 TRBV6-5
TGTGCCAGCAGTTTTTTAGAGACAGGGCAGTACAATGAGCAGTTCTTC CASSFLETGQYNEQFF many TRBD1 TRBJ2-1 TRBV28
TGTGCCAGCAGCTTAGGGGGCCTGGGGGAGCAGTACTTC CASSLGGLGEQYF NA NA TRBJ2-7 TRBV7-2
TGTGCCACTCGATCCGGGACACTCTCCTACGAGCAGTACTTC CATRSGTLSYEQYF many NA TRBJ2-7 TRBV6-1
TGTGCCTGGACCGACGTTCCTAGCGGGAACACCGGGGAGCTGTTTTTT CAWTDVPSGNTGELFF many TRBD2 TRBJ2-2 TRBV30
TGCGCCAGCAGTGAGAATTTACAGCCCTACGAGCAGTACTTC CASSENLQPYEQYF many NA TRBJ2-7 TRBV10-2
TGTGCCAGCAGCCCCGGGATACACTACGAGCAGTACTTC CASSPGIHYEQYF NA NA TRBJ2-7 TRBV5-6
TGTGCCAGCAGTCCCGATACAGGGGCCCCTATGGAGCAGTTCTTC CASSPDTGAPMEQFF many TRBD1 TRBJ2-1 TRBV6-2/TRBV6-3
TGCAGTGGCCGGGGACAGGGTAACATTCAGTACTTC CSGRGQGNIQYF NA TRBD1 TRBJ2-4 TRBV20-1
TGTGCCAGCAGCCATGGACTAGCGGAAAACACCGGGGAGCTGTTTTTT CASSHGLAENTGELFF many TRBD2 TRBJ2-2 TRBV12-3/TRBV12-4
TGTGCCAGCAGTCCGGACTCGTGGACCGGGGAGCTGTTTTTT CASSPDSWTGELFF many NA TRBJ2-2 TRBV28
TGTGCCAGCAGCTTTTTTCTGGACAGGGGGCAGAACACTGAAGCTTTCTTT CASSFFLDRGQNTEAFF many TRBD1 TRBJ1-1 TRBV7-8